This T cell receptor beta chain originates from a study of memory CD4+ T cells and cytomegalovirus serostatus. Single viable CD3+CD4+CD8-CD45RO+ cells were sorted as the memory CD4+ T cells. With 2 bases clipped from V and 3 bases from J, the junction kept 7 bases outside the gene matches. Germline-derived CDR1 and CDR2 are SGHVS and FQNEAQ. CDR3 length: 16 amino acids. In the original processing: Out-of-frame sequences were removed, leaving 2,000,000 or so distinct TCRbeta sequences. Clones were sequenced by immunoSEQ multiplex PCR, and TCRdb holds only the in-frame ones, with some missing. Clone size and the V and J calls come from that table; the DNA yielded D and trimming. The table has around 45,000 clones, roughly 80% seen once.

This sequence originates from an adult in good health and CMV-seronegative. The chain links TRBV7-8 to TRBJ2-5; 9 nucleotides line up with TRBD2. Sequencing was performed on memory CD4+ T cells from blood. The CDR3 region is CASSLKAGGPKETQYF. The CDR3 DNA reads TGTGCCAGCAGCTTAAAGGCGGGGGGGCCAAAAGAGACCCAGTACTTC.